The 3 T cell receptor beta chains below come from one sample, sequenced in a study of pediatric ulcerative colitis. Data came from immunoSEQ multiplex PCR; TCRdb stores just in-frame clones and leaves some out. The table includes 30,000 to 40,000 clones, 82% detected once. The sample taken for sequencing was blood. These receptors were obtained from a boy between 10 and 17 years old with severe ulcerative colitis.

The V call is TRBV25-1, the J call TRBJ2-7; no clear D gene. The V gene lost 2 bases and the J gene lost 0 bases, with 17 bases spanning the gap. This CDR3 comprises 17 residues. Germline V CDR1 and CDR2: MGHDK, SYGVNS. DNA for the CDR3: TGTGCCAGCAGTGAAACCCCCTCACTCTGGGGCTCCTACGAGCAGTACTTC. Translation gives CASSETPSLWGSYEQYF.

This clone came up once. The J gene is TRBJ2-3, the V gene TRBV25-1; TRBD2 might be the D (6 bases). The CDR3 totals 16 residues. CDR1 is MGHDK and CDR2 is SYGVNS in the germline V gene. The V gene lost 5 bases and the J gene lost 2 bases, with 17 bases spanning the gap. The CDR3 DNA reads as TGTGCCAGCAGTCCCCTCCGCGTGCGGGACACAGATACGCAGTATTTT. Translating gives CASSPLRVRDTDTQYF.

The chain employs TRBV10-3 and TRBJ1-1; no reliable D call. Trimming took off 0 bases at V and 1 base at J, with 15 bases between the two ends. Germline CDR1 reads ENHRY; CDR2 reads SYGVKD. The CDR3 consists of 17 residues. The CDR3 DNA is TGTGCCATCAGTGAGTCGAAGATGGGAGAAACGAACACTGAAGCTTTCTTT. Its protein product is CAISESKMGETNTEAFF.